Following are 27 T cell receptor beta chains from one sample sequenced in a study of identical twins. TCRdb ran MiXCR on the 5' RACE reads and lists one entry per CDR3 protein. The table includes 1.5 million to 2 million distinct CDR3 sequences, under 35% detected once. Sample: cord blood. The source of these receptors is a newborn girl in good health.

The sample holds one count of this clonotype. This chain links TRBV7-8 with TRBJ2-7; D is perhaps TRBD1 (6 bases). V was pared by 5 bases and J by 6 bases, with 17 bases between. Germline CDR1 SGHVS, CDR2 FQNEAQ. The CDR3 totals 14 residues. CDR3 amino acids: CASSPNRVPFEQYF. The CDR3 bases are TGTGCCAGCAGCCCCAACAGGGTTCCCTTCGAGCAGTACTTC.

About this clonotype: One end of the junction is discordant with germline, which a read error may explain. The CDR3 is CASSPPYETQYF. Written as DNA, the CDR3 is TGTGCCAGCTCGCCACCGTACGAGACCCAGTACTTC. This sequence joins TRBV18 and TRBJ2-5; D not certain. The CDR3 contains 12 residues. Germline assignment: CDR1 KGHSH and CDR2 LQKENI.

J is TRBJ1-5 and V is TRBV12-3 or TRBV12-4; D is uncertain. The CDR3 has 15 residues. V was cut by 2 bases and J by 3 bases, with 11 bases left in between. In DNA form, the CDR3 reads TGTGCCAGCAGTTTATTCGGGATTGACAATCAGCCCCAGCATTTT. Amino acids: CASSLFGIDNQPQHF.

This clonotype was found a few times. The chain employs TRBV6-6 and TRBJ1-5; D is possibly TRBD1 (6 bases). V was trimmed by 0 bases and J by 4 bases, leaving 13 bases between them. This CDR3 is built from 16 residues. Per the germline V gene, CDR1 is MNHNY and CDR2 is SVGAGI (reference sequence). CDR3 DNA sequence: TGTGCCAGCAGTTACTCGACGCCAGACAGGAATCAGCCCCAGCATTTT. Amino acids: CASSYSTPDRNQPQHF.

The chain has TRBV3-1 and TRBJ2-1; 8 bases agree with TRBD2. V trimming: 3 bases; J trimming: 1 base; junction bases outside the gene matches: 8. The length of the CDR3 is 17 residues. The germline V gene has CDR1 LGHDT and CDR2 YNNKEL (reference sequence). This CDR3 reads CASSQGTRILSYNEQFF. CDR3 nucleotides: TGTGCCAGCAGCCAGGGGACTAGGATCCTATCCTACAATGAGCAGTTCTTC.

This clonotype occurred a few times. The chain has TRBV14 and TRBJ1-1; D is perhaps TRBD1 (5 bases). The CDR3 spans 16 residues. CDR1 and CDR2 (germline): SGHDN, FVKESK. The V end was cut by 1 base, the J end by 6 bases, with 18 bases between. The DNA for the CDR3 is TGTGCCAGCAGCCAAGGAGGGCGGGGCATGTCCTCTGAAGCTTTCTTT. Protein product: CASSQGGRGMSSEAFF. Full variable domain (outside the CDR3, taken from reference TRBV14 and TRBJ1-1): EAGVTQFPSHSVIEKGQTVTLRCDPISGHDNLYWYRRVMGKEIKFLLHFVKESKQDESGMPNNRFLAERTGGTYSTLKVQPAELEDSGVYFCASSQGGRGMSSEAFFGQGTRLTVV.

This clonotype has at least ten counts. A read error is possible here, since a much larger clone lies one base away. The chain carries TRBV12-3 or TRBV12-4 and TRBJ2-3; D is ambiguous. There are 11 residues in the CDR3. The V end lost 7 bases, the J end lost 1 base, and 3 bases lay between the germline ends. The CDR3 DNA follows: TGTGCCAGCACCCGCACAGATACGCAGTATTTT. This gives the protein CASTRTDTQYF.

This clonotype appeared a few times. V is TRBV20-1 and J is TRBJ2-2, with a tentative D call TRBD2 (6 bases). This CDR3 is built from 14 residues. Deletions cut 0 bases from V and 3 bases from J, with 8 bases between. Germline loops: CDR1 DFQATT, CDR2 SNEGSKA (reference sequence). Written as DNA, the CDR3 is TGCAGTGCTAGAGATTGGGGGGACACCGGGGAGCTGTTTTTT. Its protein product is CSARDWGDTGELFF.

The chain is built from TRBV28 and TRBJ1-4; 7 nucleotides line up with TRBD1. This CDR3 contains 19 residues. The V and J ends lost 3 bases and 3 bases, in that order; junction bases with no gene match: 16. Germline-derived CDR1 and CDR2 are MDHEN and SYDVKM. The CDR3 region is CASSFWSLLQGKPNEKLFF. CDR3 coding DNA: TGTGCCAGCAGTTTTTGGTCCCTCCTACAGGGGAAGCCTAATGAAAAACTGTTTTTT.

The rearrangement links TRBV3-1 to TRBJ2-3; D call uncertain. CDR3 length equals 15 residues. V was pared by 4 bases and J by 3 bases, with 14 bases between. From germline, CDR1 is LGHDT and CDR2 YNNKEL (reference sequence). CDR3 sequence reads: CASSLGWVVTDTQYF. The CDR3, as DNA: TGTGCCAGCAGCCTAGGTTGGGTGGTAACAGATACGCAGTATTTT.

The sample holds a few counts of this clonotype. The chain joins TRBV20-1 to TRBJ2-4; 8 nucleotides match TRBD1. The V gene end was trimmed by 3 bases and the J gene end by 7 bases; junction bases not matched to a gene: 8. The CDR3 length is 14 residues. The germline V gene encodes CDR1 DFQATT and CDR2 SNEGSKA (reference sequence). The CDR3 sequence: CSASFETGANIQYF. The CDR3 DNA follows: TGCAGTGCTAGTTTTGAGACAGGGGCCAACATTCAGTACTTC.

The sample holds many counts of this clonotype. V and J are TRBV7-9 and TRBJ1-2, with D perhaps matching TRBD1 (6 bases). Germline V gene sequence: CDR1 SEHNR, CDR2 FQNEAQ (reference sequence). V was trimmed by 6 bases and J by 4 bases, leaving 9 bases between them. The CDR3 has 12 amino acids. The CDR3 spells CASSSDSYGYTF. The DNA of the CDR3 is TGTGCCAGCAGTTCGGACAGCTATGGCTACACCTTC.

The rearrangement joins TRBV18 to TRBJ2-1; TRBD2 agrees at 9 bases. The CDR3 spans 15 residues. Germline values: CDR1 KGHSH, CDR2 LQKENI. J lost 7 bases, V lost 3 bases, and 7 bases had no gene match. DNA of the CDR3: TGTGCCAGCTCACCGGTGATAAGCGGGAGGAATGAGCAGTTCTTC. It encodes CASSPVISGRNEQFF.

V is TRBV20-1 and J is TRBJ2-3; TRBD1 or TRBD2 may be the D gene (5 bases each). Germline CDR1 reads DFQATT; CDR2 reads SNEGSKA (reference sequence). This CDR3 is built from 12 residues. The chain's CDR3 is CRGLRGTDTQYF. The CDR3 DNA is TGCAGGGGGCTGCGGGGCACAGATACGCAGTATTTT.

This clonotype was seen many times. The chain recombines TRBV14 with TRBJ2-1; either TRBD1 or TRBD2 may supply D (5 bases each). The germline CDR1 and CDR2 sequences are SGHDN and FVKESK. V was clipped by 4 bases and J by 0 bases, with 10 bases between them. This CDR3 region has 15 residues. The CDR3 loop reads CASSRGQGSYNEQFF. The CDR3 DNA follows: TGTGCCAGCAGCCGAGGGCAGGGCTCCTACAATGAGCAGTTCTTC.

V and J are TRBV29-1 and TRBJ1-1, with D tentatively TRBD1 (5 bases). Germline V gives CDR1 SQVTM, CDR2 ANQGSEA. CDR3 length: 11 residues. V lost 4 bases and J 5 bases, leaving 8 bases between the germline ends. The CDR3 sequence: CSVVKGTEAFF. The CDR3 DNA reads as TGCAGCGTTGTCAAGGGGACTGAAGCTTTCTTT.

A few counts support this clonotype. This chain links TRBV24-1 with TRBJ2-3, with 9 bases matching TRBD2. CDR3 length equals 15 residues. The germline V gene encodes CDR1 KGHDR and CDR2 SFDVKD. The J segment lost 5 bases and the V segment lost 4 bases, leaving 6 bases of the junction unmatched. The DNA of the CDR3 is TGTGCCACCAGTGACCGGGGACTAGCCATAGATACGCAGTATTTT. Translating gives CATSDRGLAIDTQYF.

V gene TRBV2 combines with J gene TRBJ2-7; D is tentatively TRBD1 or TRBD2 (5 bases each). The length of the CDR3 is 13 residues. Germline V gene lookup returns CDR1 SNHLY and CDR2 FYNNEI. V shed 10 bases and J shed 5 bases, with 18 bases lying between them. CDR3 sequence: CATQPSRGDEQYF. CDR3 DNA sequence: TGTGCCACCCAGCCTAGCAGAGGGGACGAGCAGTACTTC.

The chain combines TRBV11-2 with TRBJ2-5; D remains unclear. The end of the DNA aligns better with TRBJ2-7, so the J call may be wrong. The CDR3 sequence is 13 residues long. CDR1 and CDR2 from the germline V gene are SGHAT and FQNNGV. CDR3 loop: CASSFAGDYEQYF. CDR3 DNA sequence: TGTGCCAGCAGCTTCGCTGGGGACTACGAGCAGTACTTC.

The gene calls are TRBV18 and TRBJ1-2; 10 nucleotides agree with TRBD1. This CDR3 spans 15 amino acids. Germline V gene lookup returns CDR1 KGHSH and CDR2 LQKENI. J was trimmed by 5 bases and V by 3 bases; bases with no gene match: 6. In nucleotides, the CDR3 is TGTGCCAGCTCACCGGACAGGGGGTTACTATATGGCTACACCTTC. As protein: CASSPDRGLLYGYTF. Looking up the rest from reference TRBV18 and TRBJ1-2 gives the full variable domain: NAGVMQNPRHLVRRRGQEARLRCSPMKGHSHVYWYRQLPEEGLKFMVYLQKENIIDESGMPKERFSAEFPKEGPSILRIQQVVRGDSAAYFCASSPDRGLLYGYTFGSGTRLTVV.

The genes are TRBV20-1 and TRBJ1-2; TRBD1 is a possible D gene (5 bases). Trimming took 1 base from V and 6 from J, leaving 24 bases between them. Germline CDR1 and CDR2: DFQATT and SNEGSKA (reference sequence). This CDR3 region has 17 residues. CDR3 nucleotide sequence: TGCAGTGCTAGAGGGTACCGGAGACAGACTCTTGAGGATGGCTACACCTTC. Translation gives CSARGYRRQTLEDGYTF.

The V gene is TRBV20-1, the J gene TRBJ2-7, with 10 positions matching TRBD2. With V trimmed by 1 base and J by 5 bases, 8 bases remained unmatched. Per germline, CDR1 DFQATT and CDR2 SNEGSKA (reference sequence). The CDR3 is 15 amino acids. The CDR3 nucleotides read TGCAGTGCTAGAGTTGGAGCGGGAGGGCGGAACGAGCAGTACTTC. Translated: CSARVGAGGRNEQYF.

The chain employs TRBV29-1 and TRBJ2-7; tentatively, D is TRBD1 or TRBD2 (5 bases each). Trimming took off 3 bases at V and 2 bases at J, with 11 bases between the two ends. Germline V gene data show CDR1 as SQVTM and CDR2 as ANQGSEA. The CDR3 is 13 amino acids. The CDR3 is CSVEGDGAYEQYF. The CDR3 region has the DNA TGCAGCGTTGAGGGGGACGGCGCCTACGAGCAGTACTTC.

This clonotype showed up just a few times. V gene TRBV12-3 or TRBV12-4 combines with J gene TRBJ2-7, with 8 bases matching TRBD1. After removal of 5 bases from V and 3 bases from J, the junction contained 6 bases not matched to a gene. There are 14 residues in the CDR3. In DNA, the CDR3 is TGTGCCAGCAGTCCAGGGGGCCTGCTCTACGAGCAGTACTTC. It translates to CASSPGGLLYEQYF.

This chain's CDR3 is CASSPDPGIGTEAFF. The CDR3 region has the DNA TGTGCCAGCAGTCCCGACCCAGGGATCGGCACTGAAGCTTTCTTT. The genes are TRBV6-2 or TRBV6-3 and TRBJ1-1; TRBD1 might be the D (5 bases). The length of the CDR3 is 15 residues. The germline V gene encodes CDR1 MNHEY and CDR2 SVGEGT. V was cut by 5 bases and J by 4 bases, with 17 bases left in between.

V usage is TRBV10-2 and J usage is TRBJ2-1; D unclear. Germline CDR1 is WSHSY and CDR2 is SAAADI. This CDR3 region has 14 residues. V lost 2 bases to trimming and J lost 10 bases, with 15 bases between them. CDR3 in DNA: TGCGCCAGCAGTGAGGCTAACCCCGTCACGGAGCAGTTCTTC. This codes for CASSEANPVTEQFF.

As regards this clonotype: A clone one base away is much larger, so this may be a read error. This CDR3 reads CSGGLAAQETQYF. The DNA for the CDR3 is TGCAGCGGGGGACTAGCGGCCCAAGAGACCCAGTACTTC. The chain couples TRBV29-1 to TRBJ2-5; 11 bases map to TRBD2. The germline gives CDR1 SQVTM, CDR2 ANQGSEA. Losses at the gene ends were 7 bases for V and 1 base for J; bases not matched to a gene: 2. The CDR3 sequence is 13 residues long.